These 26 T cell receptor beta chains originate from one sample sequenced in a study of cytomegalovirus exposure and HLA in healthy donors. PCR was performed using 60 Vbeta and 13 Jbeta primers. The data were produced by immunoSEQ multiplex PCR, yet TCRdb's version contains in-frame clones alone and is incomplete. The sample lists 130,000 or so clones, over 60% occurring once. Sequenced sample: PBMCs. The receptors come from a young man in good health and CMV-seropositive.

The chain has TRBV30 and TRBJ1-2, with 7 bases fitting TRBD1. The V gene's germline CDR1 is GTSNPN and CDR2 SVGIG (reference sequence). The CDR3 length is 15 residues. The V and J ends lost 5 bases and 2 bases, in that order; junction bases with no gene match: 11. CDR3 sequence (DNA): TGTGCCTGGTCTACAGGGGTGGTCGGGAACTATGGCTACACCTTC. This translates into CAWSTGVVGNYGYTF.

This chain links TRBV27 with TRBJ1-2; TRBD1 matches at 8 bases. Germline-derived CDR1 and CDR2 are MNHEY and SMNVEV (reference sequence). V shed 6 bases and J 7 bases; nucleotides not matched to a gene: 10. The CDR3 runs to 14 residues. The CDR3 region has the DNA TGTGCCAGCAGCCTGGGACAGGCGCTGGGTGGCTACACCTTC. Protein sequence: CASSLGQALGGYTF.

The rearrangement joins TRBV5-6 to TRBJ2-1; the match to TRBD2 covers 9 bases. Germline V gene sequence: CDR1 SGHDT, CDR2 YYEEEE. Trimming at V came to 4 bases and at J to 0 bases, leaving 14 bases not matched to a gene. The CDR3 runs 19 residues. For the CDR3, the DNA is TGTGCCAGCAGCCCACTGGCGGGAGGGGAAAGGGCCTCCTACAATGAGCAGTTCTTC. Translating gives CASSPLAGGERASYNEQFF. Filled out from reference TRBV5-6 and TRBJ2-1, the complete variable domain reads DAGVTQSPTHLIKTRGQQVTLRCSPKSGHDTVSWYQQALGQGPQFIFQYYEEEERQRGNFPDRFSGHQFPNYSSELNVNALLLGDSALYLCASSPLAGGERASYNEQFFGPGTRLTVL.

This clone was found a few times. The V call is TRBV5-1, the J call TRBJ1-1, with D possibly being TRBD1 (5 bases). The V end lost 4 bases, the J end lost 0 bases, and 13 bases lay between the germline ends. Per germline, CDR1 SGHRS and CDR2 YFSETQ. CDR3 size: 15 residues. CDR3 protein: CASSEHTGVNTEAFF. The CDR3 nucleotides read TGCGCCAGCAGCGAACATACAGGCGTGAACACTGAAGCTTTCTTT.

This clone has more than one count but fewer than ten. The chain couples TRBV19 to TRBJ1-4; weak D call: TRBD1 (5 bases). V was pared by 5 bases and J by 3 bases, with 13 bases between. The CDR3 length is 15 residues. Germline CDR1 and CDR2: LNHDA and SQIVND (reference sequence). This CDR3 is CASSDPGLSNEKLFF. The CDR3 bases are TGTGCCAGTAGTGACCCGGGACTCTCTAATGAAAAACTGTTTTTT.

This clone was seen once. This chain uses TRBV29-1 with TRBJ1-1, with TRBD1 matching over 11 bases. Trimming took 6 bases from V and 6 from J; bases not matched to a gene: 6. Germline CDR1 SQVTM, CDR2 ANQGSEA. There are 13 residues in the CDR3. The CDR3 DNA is TGCAGCGTGGACAGGGGGCTTGACGCTGAAGCTTTCTTT. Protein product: CSVDRGLDAEAFF.

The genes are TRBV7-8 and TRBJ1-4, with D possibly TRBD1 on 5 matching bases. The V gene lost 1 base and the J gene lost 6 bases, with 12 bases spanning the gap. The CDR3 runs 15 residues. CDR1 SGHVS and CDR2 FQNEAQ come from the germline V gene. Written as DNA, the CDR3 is TGTGCCAGCAGCTTAGGTCCCAGGGCCGATGAAAAACTGTTTTTT. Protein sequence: CASSLGPRADEKLFF.

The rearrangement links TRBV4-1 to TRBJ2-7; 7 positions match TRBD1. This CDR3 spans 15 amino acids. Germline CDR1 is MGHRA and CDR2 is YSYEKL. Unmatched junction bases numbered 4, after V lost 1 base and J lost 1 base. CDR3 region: CASSQVGQTSYEQYF. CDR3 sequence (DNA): TGCGCCAGCAGCCAAGTGGGACAGACGTCCTACGAGCAGTACTTC.

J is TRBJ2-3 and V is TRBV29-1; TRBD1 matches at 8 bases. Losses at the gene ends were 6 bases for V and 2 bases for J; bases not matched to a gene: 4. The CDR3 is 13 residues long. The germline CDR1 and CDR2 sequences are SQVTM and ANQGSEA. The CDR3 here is CSVGQGDTDTQYF. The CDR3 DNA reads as TGCAGCGTCGGACAGGGAGACACAGATACGCAGTATTTT.

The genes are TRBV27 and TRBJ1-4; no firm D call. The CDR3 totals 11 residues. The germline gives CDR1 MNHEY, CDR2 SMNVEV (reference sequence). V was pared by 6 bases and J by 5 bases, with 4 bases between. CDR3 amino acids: CASRANEKLFF. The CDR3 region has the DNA TGTGCCAGCAGAGCGAATGAAAAACTGTTTTTT.

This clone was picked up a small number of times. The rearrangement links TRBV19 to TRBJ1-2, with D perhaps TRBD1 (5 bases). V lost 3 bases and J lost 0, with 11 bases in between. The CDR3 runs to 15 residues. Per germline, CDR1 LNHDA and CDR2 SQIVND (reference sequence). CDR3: CASSMQGFPNYGYTF. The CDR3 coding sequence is TGTGCCAGTAGTATGCAGGGATTCCCTAACTATGGCTACACCTTC.

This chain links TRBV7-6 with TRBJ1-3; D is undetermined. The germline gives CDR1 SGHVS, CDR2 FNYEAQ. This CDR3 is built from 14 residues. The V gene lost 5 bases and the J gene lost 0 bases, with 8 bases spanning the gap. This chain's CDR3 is CASSLQSSGNTIYF. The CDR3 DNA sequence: TGTGCCAGCAGCCTACAGAGCTCTGGAAACACCATATATTTT. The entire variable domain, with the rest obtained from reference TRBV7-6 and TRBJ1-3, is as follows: GAGVSQSPRYKVTKRGQDVALRCDPISGHVSLYWYRQALGQGPEFLTYFNYEAQQDKSGLPNDRFSAERPEGSISTLTIQRTEQRDSAMYRCASSLQSSGNTIYFGEGSWLTVV.

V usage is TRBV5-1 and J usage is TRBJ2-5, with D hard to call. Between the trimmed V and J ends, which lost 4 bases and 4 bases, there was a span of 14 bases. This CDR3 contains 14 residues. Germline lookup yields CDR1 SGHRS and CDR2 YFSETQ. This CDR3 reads CASSPEWAPETQYF. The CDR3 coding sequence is TGCGCCAGCAGCCCCGAATGGGCTCCAGAGACCCAGTACTTC.

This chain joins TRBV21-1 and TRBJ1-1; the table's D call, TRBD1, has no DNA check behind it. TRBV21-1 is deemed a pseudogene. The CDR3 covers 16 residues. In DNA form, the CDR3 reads TGTGCCAGCAGCACCTACAGGGGGCTCCGAATCACTGAAGCTTTCTTT. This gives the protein CASSTYRGLRITEAFF.

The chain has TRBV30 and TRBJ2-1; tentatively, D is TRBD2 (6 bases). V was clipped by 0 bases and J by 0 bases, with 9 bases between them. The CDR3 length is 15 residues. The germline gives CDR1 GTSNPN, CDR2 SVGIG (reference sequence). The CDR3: CAWSVLGGSYNEQFF. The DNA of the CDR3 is TGTGCCTGGAGTGTACTCGGGGGCTCCTACAATGAGCAGTTCTTC. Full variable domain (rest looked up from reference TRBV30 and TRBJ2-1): SQTIHQWPATLVQPVGSPLSLECTVEGTSNPNLYWYRQAAGRGLQLLFYSVGIGQISSEVPQNLSASRPQDRQFILSSKKLLLSDSGFYLCAWSVLGGSYNEQFFGPGTRLTVL.

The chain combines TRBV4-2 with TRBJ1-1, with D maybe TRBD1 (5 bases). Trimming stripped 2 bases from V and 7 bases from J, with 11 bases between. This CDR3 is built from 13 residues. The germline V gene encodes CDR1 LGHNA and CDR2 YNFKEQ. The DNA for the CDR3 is TGTGCCAGCAGCCAAACCCACAGGTATGAAGCTTTCTTT. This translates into CASSQTHRYEAFF.

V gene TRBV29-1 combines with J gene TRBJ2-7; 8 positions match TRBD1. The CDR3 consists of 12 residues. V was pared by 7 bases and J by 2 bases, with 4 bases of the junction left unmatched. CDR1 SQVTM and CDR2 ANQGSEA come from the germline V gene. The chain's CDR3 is CSAGTGAYEQYF. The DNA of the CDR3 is TGCAGCGCAGGGACAGGAGCCTACGAGCAGTACTTC.

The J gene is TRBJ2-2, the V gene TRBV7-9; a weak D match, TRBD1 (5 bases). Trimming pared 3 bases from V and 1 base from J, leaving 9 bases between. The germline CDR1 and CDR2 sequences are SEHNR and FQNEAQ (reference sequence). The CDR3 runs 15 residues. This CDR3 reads CASSFHTGNTGELFF. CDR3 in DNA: TGTGCCAGCAGCTTCCATACAGGGAACACCGGGGAGCTGTTTTTT.

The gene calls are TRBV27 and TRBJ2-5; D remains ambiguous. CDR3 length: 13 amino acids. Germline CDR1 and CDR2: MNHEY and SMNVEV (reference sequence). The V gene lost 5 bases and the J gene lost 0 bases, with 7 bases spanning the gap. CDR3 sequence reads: CASSRLDQETQYF. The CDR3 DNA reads TGTGCCAGCAGTCGACTCGACCAAGAGACCCAGTACTTC.

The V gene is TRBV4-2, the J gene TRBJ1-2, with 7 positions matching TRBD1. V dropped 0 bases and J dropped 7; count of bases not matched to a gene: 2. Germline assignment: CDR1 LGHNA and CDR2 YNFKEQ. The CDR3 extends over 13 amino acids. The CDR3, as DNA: TGTGCCAGCAGCCAAGAAACAGGGGCTGGCTACACCTTC. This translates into CASSQETGAGYTF.

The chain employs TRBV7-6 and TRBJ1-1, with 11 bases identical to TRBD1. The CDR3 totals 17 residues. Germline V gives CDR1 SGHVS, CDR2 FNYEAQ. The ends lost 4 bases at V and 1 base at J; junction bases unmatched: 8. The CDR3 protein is CASSSRTGGVRNTEAFF. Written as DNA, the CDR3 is TGTGCCAGCAGCTCGCGGACAGGGGGCGTTCGGAACACTGAAGCTTTCTTT.

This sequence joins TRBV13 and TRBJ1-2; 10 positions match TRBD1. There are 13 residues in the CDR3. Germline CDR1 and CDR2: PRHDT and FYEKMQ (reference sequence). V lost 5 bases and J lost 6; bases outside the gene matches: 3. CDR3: CASSRGTGDGYTF. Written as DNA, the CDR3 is TGTGCCAGCAGCAGAGGGACAGGGGATGGCTACACCTTC. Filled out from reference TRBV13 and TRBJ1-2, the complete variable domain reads AAGVIQSPRHLIKEKRETATLKCYPIPRHDTVYWYQQGPGQDPQFLISFYEKMQSDKGSIPDRFSAQQFSDYHSELNMSSLELGDSALYFCASSRGTGDGYTFGSGTRLTVV.

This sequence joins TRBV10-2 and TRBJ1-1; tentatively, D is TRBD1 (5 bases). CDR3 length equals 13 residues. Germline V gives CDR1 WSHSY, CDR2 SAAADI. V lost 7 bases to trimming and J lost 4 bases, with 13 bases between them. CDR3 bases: TGCGCCAGCAAGGCAGGGTGGGGCACTGAAGCTTTCTTT. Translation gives CASKAGWGTEAFF.

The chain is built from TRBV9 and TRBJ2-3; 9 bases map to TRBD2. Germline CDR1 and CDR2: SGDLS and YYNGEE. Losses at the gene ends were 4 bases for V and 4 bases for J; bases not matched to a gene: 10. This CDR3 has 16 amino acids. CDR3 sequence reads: CASSMIAGAISDTQYF. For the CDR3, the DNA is TGTGCCAGCAGCATGATAGCGGGAGCGATCTCAGATACGCAGTATTTT.

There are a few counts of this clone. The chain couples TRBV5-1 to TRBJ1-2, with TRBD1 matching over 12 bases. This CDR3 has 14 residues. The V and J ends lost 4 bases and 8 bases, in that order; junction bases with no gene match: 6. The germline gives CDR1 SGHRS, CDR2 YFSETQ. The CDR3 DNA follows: TGCGCCAGCAGCCGGGACAGGGGGCGTGGAGGCTACACCTTC. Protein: CASSRDRGRGGYTF.

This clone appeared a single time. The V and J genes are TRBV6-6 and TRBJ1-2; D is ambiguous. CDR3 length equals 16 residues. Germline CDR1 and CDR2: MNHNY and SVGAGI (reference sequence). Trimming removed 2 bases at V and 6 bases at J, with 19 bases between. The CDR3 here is CASSYRRARVEHGYTF. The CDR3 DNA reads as TGTGCCAGCAGTTACCGGAGGGCCCGGGTGGAACATGGCTACACCTTC.